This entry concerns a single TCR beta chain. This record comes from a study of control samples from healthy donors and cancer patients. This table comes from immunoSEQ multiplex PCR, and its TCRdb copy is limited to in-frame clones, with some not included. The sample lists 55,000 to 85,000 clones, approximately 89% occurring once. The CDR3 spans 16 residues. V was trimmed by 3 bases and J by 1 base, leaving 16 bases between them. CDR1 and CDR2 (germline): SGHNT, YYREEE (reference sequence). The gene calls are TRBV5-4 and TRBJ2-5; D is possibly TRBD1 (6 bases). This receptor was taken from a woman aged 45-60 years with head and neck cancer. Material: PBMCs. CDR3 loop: CASSWKSGTIQETQYF. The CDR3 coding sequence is TGTGCCAGCAGCTGGAAGTCCGGGACAATCCAAGAGACCCAGTACTTC.